This TCR beta chain was found in a study of T cells after yellow fever vaccination. They built TCR cDNA with 5'RACE template switching, a step that put in a universal primer site and UMIs. TCRdb ran MiXCR on the 5' RACE reads and lists one entry per CDR3 protein. The sample consists of some 390,000 distinct CDR3 sequences, around 20% of them appearing once. This clonotype showed up just a few times. Specimen: PBMCs, collected before the yellow fever booster vaccination. This TCR came from a man aged 18 to 30 who received the YFV17D yellow fever vaccine.

The CDR3 protein is CSARDRSSMSYTF. CDR3 DNA sequence: TGCAGTGCAAGGGACAGGAGTAGTATGAGCTACACCTTC. The chain has TRBV20-1 and TRBJ1-2, with 8 bases identical to TRBD1. The length of the CDR3 is 13 residues. The V gene's germline CDR1 is DFQATT and CDR2 SNEGSKA (reference sequence). After removal of 6 bases from V and 9 bases from J, the junction contained 12 bases not matched to a gene.